This entry features one T cell receptor (beta chain) sequence. Clinical histories supplied by participants themselves formed the basis of cohort assignment. What the recovered Cohort 3 donors had was two negative PCRs, clearance, or symptom resolution. Study processing details: The authors estimated nucleated cell counts from reference gene primer amplification. The data were produced by immunoSEQ multiplex PCR, yet TCRdb's version contains in-frame clones alone and is incomplete. Clone size and V and J calls were adopted from that table, with D and trimming inferred from the DNA. The sample carries roughly 450,000 clones, about nine tenths recorded once. These data originate in a study of blood T cell repertoires in COVID-19. Study details: Acute and convalescent COVID-19 samples came from the United States, Italy and Spain.

Germline values: CDR1 LNHDA, CDR2 SQIVND (reference sequence). CDR3 length: 13 amino acids. Germline trimming cut 5 bases from V and 13 bases from J; bases unmatched to any gene: 9. The TCR sequence derives from a young man who had recovered from COVID-19. Sequencing input: PBMCs or T cells enriched from blood (not recorded which). The gene calls are TRBV19 and TRBJ1-4; 8 nucleotides line up with TRBD1. The CDR3 sequence: CASSQSDRVGLFF. CDR3 nucleotide sequence: TGTGCCAGTAGTCAGTCGGACAGGGTGGGACTGTTTTTT.